This T cell receptor beta chain originates from a study of shared clonotypes between healthy human individuals. For this clone: The antigen is not known.

Each cell subset's genomic DNA was divided evenly among several immunoSEQ plates. Using immunoSEQ multiplex PCR, the repertoire was profiled, and TCRdb retains in-frame clones only, with some absent. The table records roughly 770,000 clones, approximately 97% of them present only once. Only CD45RO-negative cells positively selected for CCR7 counted as naive CD8 cells, so terminally differentiated effector memory CD45RA+ cells were excluded. Study-level points and caveats: Read depth was anticipated to influence clonotype sharing among donors. Collection of samples was limited to blood; tissue repertoires likely differ.

There are 12 residues in the CDR3. V lost 4 bases and J lost 4, with 5 bases in between. Per the germline V gene, CDR1 is MGHRA and CDR2 is YSYEKL. The clonotype was recovered from a man aged 25-45 years in good health. Material: naive CD8+ T cells sorted from blood. The chain joins TRBV4-1 to TRBJ1-3; D is unresolved. For the CDR3, the DNA is TGCGCCAGCAGCCCGGGGGGAAACACCATATATTTT. This gives the protein CASSPGGNTIYF.